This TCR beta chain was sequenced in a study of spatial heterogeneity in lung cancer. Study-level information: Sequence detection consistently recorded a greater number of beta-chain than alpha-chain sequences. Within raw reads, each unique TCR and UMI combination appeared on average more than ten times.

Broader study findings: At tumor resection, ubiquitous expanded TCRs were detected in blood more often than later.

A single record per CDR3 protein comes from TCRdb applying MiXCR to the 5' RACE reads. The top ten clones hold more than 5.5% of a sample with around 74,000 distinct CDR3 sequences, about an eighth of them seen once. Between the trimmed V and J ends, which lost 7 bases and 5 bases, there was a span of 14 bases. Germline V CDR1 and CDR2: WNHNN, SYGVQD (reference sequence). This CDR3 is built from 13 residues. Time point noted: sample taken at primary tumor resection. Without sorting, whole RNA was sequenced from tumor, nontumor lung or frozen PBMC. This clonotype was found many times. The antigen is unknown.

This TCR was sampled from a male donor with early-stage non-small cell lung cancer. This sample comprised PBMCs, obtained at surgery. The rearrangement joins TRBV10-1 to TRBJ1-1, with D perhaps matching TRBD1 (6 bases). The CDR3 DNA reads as TGCGCCAGCAAGTGGGGGGCCGGGACTGAAGCTTTCTTT. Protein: CASKWGAGTEAFF.